The clone carrying this TCR beta chain was picked up a small number of times. The sample belongs to a study of identical twins. MiXCR was run by TCRdb on the 5' RACE reads, yielding one entry per CDR3 protein. The table has fewer than 550,000 distinct CDR3 sequences, roughly 15% seen once. Per the germline V gene, CDR1 is MNHNS and CDR2 is SASEGT. The CDR3 runs to 12 residues. V gave up 2 bases and J gave up 6 bases, with 7 bases separating them. The same data also went into a second study, on yellow fever vaccine responses in identical twins. Per that paper: Convergence reportedly seemed to mark part of the twins' vaccine T cell response, with personalization marking the rest.

This sequence was found in a woman aged 18-30 years in good health. Sequenced input: CD4+ T cells sorted from blood. V usage is TRBV6-1 and J usage is TRBJ2-5; D is undetermined. The CDR3 reads CASSEPLQTQYF. The CDR3 coding sequence is TGTGCCAGCAGTGAACCCTTGCAGACCCAGTACTTC.